The source of this TCR beta chain is a study of cytomegalovirus exposure and HLA in healthy donors. Notes on the study in general: HLA alleles were associated with 15,000 to 20,000 TCR beta sequences in a later analysis at 0.05 false discovery rate.

Concerning this clone: The target antigen is unknown.

PCR was performed using 60 Vbeta and 13 Jbeta primers. Produced via immunoSEQ multiplex PCR; TCRdb's table is partial and in-frame only. The table has 100,000 to 150,000 clones, about 10% seen once. Between the trimmed V and J ends, which lost 4 bases and 0 bases, there was a span of 7 bases. Germline assignment: CDR1 LNHDA and CDR2 SQIVND (reference sequence). This CDR3 comprises 13 residues. The rearrangement links TRBV19 to TRBJ2-7; tentatively, D is TRBD1 (6 bases). The source material was PBMCs. The receptor comes from a woman younger than 30 in good health and CMV-seropositive. As DNA, the CDR3 is TGTGCCAGTAGTAGGACAGCCTCCTACGAGCAGTACTTC. It specifies CASSRTASYEQYF.